The 30 T cell receptor beta chains reported below all come from one sample, sequenced in a study of T-cell memory formation after mild COVID-19. TCRdb re-called the 5' RACE reads through MiXCR, storing one row per CDR3 protein. Of nearly 110,000 distinct CDR3 sequences detected, more than 15% appear once; the ten largest clones hold approximately 28%. Sequenced material: PBMCs or a T cell subset sorted from them (not recorded which). All receptors derive from an adult woman who had mild COVID-19 (a few samples of this study predate the infection). Cell type and time point are not known.

This clonotype has only a few counts. The chain combines TRBV12-3 or TRBV12-4 with TRBJ2-1, with D perhaps TRBD2 (6 bases). This CDR3 is 15 amino acids long. V gave up 2 bases and J gave up 6 bases, with 14 bases separating them. The CDR3: CASSLQRLGANEQFF. The DNA for the CDR3 is TGTGCCAGCAGTTTACAGAGACTAGGGGCCAATGAGCAGTTCTTC.

The rearrangement joins TRBV9 to TRBJ2-1, with 8 positions matching TRBD2. This CDR3 has 16 amino acids. The germline CDR1 and CDR2 sequences are SGDLS and YYNGEE. Trimming removed 0 bases from V and 7 bases from J; junction bases left unmatched: 9. The CDR3 nucleotides read TGTGCCAGCAGCGTAGTCCCCAGCGGGAGTCGAAATGAGCAGTTCTTC. It specifies CASSVVPSGSRNEQFF.

In this sample, this clonotype turned up many times. J is TRBJ2-1 and V is TRBV7-8; D may correspond to TRBD1 or TRBD2 (5 bases each). Germline V gene sequence: CDR1 SGHVS, CDR2 FQNEAQ. The CDR3 is 14 amino acids. Trimming took off 5 bases at V and 5 bases at J, with 13 bases between the two ends. The CDR3 DNA reads TGTGCCAGCAGCCGTCGACGGGACGACAATGAGCAGTTCTTC. Residues: CASSRRRDDNEQFF.

The rearrangement joins TRBV7-9 to TRBJ2-7; 7 bases fit TRBD1. Per the germline V gene, CDR1 is SEHNR and CDR2 is FQNEAQ (reference sequence). The CDR3 totals 15 residues. After removal of 5 bases from V and 2 bases from J, the junction contained 9 bases not matched to a gene. The CDR3 sequence: CASSATDRATYEQYF. CDR3 sequence (DNA): TGTGCCAGCAGCGCTACAGACAGGGCAACCTACGAGCAGTACTTC. Based on the CDR3 plus reference TRBV7-9 and TRBJ2-7, the full variable domain is DTGVSQNPRHKITKRGQNVTFRCDPISEHNRLYWYRQTLGQGPEFLTYFQNEAQLEKSRLLSDRFSAERPKGSFSTLEIQRTEQGDSAMYLCASSATDRATYEQYFGPGTRLTVT.

The V gene is TRBV12-3 or TRBV12-4, the J gene TRBJ2-3; 7 bases are a match to TRBD2. The CDR3 is made up of 13 amino acids. Unmatched junction bases numbered 5, after V lost 5 bases and J lost 6 bases. The CDR3 here is CASSEGRVDTQYF. The CDR3 DNA sequence: TGTGCCAGCAGTGAGGGGAGGGTTGATACGCAGTATTTT.

This sequence joins TRBV19 and TRBJ2-2, with D tentatively TRBD1 (6 bases). The CDR3 sequence is 19 residues long. From germline, CDR1 is LNHDA and CDR2 SQIVND (reference sequence). The chain's CDR3 is CATSPSYWSQGVNTGELFF. The CDR3, as DNA: TGTGCTACATCCCCGTCGTACTGGTCACAGGGAGTAAACACCGGGGAGCTGTTTTTT.

The rearrangement uses TRBV20-1 and TRBJ1-2, with D possibly being TRBD1 (6 bases). The germline V gene has CDR1 DFQATT and CDR2 SNEGSKA (reference sequence). Trimming cost V 0 bases and J 8 bases, with 16 bases left between them. The length of the CDR3 is 14 residues. Here the CDR3 DNA reads TGCAGTGCTAGAGATCAAGGAGGGGGGCGCGGCTACACCTTC. It specifies CSARDQGGGRGYTF.

Ten or more counts support this clonotype. The gene calls are TRBV7-9 and TRBJ2-7; D may match TRBD1 or TRBD2 (5 bases each). Germline assignment: CDR1 SEHNR and CDR2 FQNEAQ (reference sequence). The V and J ends lost 5 bases and 0 bases respectively, with 11 bases between them. This CDR3 contains 14 residues. The CDR3 loop is CASSVGPSSYEQYF. The CDR3 nucleotides read TGTGCCAGCAGCGTGGGACCGAGCTCCTACGAGCAGTACTTC.

This clonotype was counted a few times. The chain combines TRBV5-1 with TRBJ2-2, with 13 bases matching TRBD2. From germline, CDR1 is SGHRS and CDR2 YFSETQ. V was clipped by 0 bases and J by 3 bases; unmatched bases: 8. The CDR3 is made up of 19 amino acids. CDR3 DNA sequence: TGCGCCAGCAGCTTGGAAGGACTAGCGGGAGACTTTGACACCGGGGAGCTGTTTTTT. Translated: CASSLEGLAGDFDTGELFF.

The chain uses TRBV4-1 and TRBJ2-7; possibly TRBD1 or TRBD2 for D (5 bases each). Between the trimmed V and J ends, which lost 1 base and 6 bases, there was a span of 16 bases. CDR1 and CDR2 from the germline V gene are MGHRA and YSYEKL. The CDR3 has 15 amino acids. The CDR3 DNA reads as TGCGCCAGCAGCCAAGTCGGTGCCCTCGGGGCCGAGCAGTACTTC. Its protein product is CASSQVGALGAEQYF.

The J gene is TRBJ2-1, the V gene TRBV30, with 12 bases identical to TRBD1. The CDR3 covers 14 residues. The germline V gene encodes CDR1 GTSNPN and CDR2 SVGIG (reference sequence). After removal of 5 bases from V and 12 bases from J, the junction contained 11 bases not matched to a gene. The CDR3 region is CAWDSGQGAWRQFF. The CDR3 DNA is TGTGCCTGGGACTCGGGACAGGGGGCATGGAGGCAGTTCTTC.

This clonotype was counted between two and nine times. The chain combines TRBV5-1 with TRBJ1-1; D is ambiguous. The CDR3 has 12 residues. Looked up from germline, CDR1 is SGHRS and CDR2 is YFSETQ. Deletions cut 0 bases from V and 7 bases from J, with 7 bases between. CDR3 sequence: CASSLGWGEAFF. For the CDR3, the DNA is TGCGCCAGCAGCTTGGGTTGGGGTGAAGCTTTCTTT. Full variable domain (missing parts from reference TRBV5-1 and TRBJ1-1): KAGVTQTPRYLIKTRGQQVTLSCSPISGHRSVSWYQQTPGQGLQFLFEYFSETQRNKGNFPGRFSGRQFSNSRSEMNVSTLELGDSALYLCASSLGWGEAFFGQGTRLTVV.

The chain links TRBV27 to TRBJ1-1; weak D call: TRBD1 (5 bases). Trimming took off 5 bases at V and 5 bases at J, with 15 bases between the two ends. Per germline, CDR1 MNHEY and CDR2 SMNVEV (reference sequence). The CDR3 covers 14 residues. CDR3 loop: CASSQGTEGTEAFF. The CDR3 DNA is TGTGCCAGCAGTCAAGGGACGGAGGGAACTGAAGCTTTCTTT.

A few counts support this clonotype. The V call is TRBV4-3, the J call TRBJ2-7; D may be TRBD1 (5 bases). CDR1 LGHNA and CDR2 YSLEER come from the germline V gene. The CDR3 length is 15 residues. V lost 4 bases to trimming and J lost 0 bases, with 13 bases between them. CDR3 loop: CASSLGYQGSYEQYF. The CDR3 DNA follows: TGCGCCAGCAGCCTGGGTTATCAGGGCTCCTACGAGCAGTACTTC.

The sample holds a few counts of this clonotype. The V call is TRBV7-2, the J call TRBJ2-1; no clear D. This CDR3 has 13 amino acids. The germline V gene has CDR1 SGHTA and CDR2 FQGNSA. Trimming left V 5 bases short and J 7 bases short, with 12 bases between. CDR3 in amino acids: CASSPSLGNEQFF. The CDR3 DNA is TGTGCCAGCAGCCCTAGTCTGGGGAATGAGCAGTTCTTC.

Only a few counts were recorded for this clonotype. The chain employs TRBV9 and TRBJ2-1, with no clear D. V was trimmed by 3 bases and J by 1 base, leaving 11 bases between them. Germline CDR1 and CDR2: SGDLS and YYNGEE. The CDR3 loop spans 15 amino acids. The CDR3 here is CASSASSSSYNEQFF. DNA for the CDR3: TGTGCCAGCAGCGCCTCTTCTAGTTCCTACAATGAGCAGTTCTTC.

The rearrangement uses TRBV12-3 or TRBV12-4 and TRBJ2-1, with D possibly matching TRBD1 (7 bases). This CDR3 contains 12 residues. V was pared by 6 bases and J by 10 bases, with 13 bases between. DNA of the CDR3: TGTGCCAGCAGGCAGGGGGGAGGCGAGCAGTTCTTC. It specifies CASRQGGGEQFF.

This clonotype was seen a handful of times. The chain joins TRBV4-2 to TRBJ2-3, with a tentative D call TRBD1 (6 bases). V was cut by 0 bases and J by 4 bases, with 14 bases left in between. The CDR3 spans 16 residues. Per the germline V gene, CDR1 is LGHNA and CDR2 is YNFKEQ. The CDR3 loop reads CASSQDRGSGADTQYF. The DNA of the CDR3 is TGTGCCAGCAGCCAAGATAGGGGGTCAGGGGCAGATACGCAGTATTTT.

The table lists this clonotype with a few counts. The chain has TRBV29-1 and TRBJ2-2, with a tentative D call TRBD1 (6 bases). The CDR3 is 15 residues long. V was shortened by 4 bases and J by 0 bases, with 12 bases between the two germline ends. CDR1 is SQVTM, CDR2 ANQGSEA, per germline. The CDR3: CSVVSGTTNTGELFF. The CDR3 coding sequence is TGCAGCGTTGTCTCCGGGACAACGAACACCGGGGAGCTGTTTTTT.

In this sample, this clonotype turned up a few times. This sequence joins TRBV11-2 and TRBJ2-1, with TRBD2 matching 8 bases. CDR1 is SGHAT, CDR2 FQNNGV, per germline. Trimming at V came to 4 bases and at J to 7 bases, leaving 12 bases not matched to a gene. This CDR3 region has 16 residues. The CDR3 loop is CASSSHGGALLNEQFF. The CDR3 DNA reads as TGTGCCAGCAGCTCTCACGGGGGGGCCTTGCTGAATGAGCAGTTCTTC.

This clonotype was counted between two and nine times. This chain joins TRBV7-8 and TRBJ2-1; D gene ambiguous. V lost 5 bases to trimming and J lost 0 bases, with 14 bases between them. The V gene's germline CDR1 is SGHVS and CDR2 FQNEAQ. The CDR3 runs to 16 residues. CDR3: CASSTYGSSSYNEQFF. DNA of the CDR3: TGTGCCAGCAGCACTTACGGGTCCAGCTCCTACAATGAGCAGTTCTTC.

The chain carries TRBV20-1 and TRBJ2-5; D not certain. Trimming removed 5 bases from V and 1 base from J, with 5 bases in between. Germline V CDR1 and CDR2: DFQATT, SNEGSKA (reference sequence). This CDR3 is 11 amino acids long. The CDR3 bases are TGCAGTGCTCCCCGCCAAGAGACCCAGTACTTC. Translating gives CSAPRQETQYF.

This clonotype was found a few times. The CDR3 sequence: CASSSLRAPYEQYF. In DNA form, the CDR3 reads TGTGCCAGCAGCTCCCTCCGTGCCCCCTACGAGCAGTACTTC. The chain uses TRBV11-3 and TRBJ2-7, with D unclear. The V gene's germline CDR1 is SGHNT and CDR2 YENEEA. This CDR3 has 14 amino acids. V was trimmed by 4 bases and J by 2 bases, leaving 12 bases between them. Full variable domain (rest looked up from reference TRBV11-3 and TRBJ2-7): EAGVVQSPRYKIIEKKQPVAFWCNPISGHNTLYWYLQNLGQGPELLIRYENEEAVDDSQLPKDRFSAERLKGVDSTLKIQPAELGDSAVYLCASSSLRAPYEQYFGPGTRLTVT.

This clonotype appeared a few times. This chain connects TRBV12-3 or TRBV12-4 to TRBJ2-3; D uncertain. The ends were cut back, 8 bases at V and 2 bases at J, with 11 bases in the middle. This CDR3 contains 13 residues. Here the CDR3 reads CASGVRDTDTQYF. The CDR3 region has the DNA TGTGCCAGCGGCGTGCGAGACACAGATACGCAGTATTTT.

This clonotype has just a few counts. V is TRBV29-1 and J is TRBJ2-7; 8 bases map to TRBD1. Germline trimming cut 2 bases from V and 3 bases from J; bases unmatched to any gene: 6. There are 14 residues in the CDR3. Germline V gene data show CDR1 as SQVTM and CDR2 as ANQGSEA. The CDR3 sequence: CSVESGTGLYEQYF. The CDR3 DNA follows: TGCAGCGTTGAATCCGGGACAGGTCTCTACGAGCAGTACTTC.

This clonotype occurred a few times. This chain uses TRBV20-1 with TRBJ2-7, with 10 bases lining up with TRBD1. The CDR3 covers 13 residues. The V and J ends lost 6 bases and 7 bases, in that order; junction bases with no gene match: 9. Germline CDR1 is DFQATT and CDR2 is SNEGSKA (reference sequence). The CDR3 region is CSASGTGDVEQYF. In nucleotides, the CDR3 is TGCAGTGCCTCCGGGACAGGGGACGTGGAGCAGTACTTC.

This rearrangement joins TRBV3-1 to TRBJ2-7; either TRBD1 or TRBD2 may fit D (5 bases each). Looked up from germline, CDR1 is LGHDT and CDR2 is YNNKEL (reference sequence). Trimming stripped 1 base from V and 2 bases from J, with 9 bases between. This CDR3 has 14 residues. The CDR3 nucleotides read TGTGCCAGCAGCCAAGGGGGACCAACCTACGAGCAGTACTTC. Its translation: CASSQGGPTYEQYF.

This clonotype came up a few times. The rearrangement links TRBV24-1 to TRBJ2-7, with a possible D match to TRBD1 (6 bases). Germline lookup yields CDR1 KGHDR and CDR2 SFDVKD. V was cut by 4 bases and J by 0 bases, with 12 bases left in between. The CDR3 runs to 15 residues. The CDR3 spells CATSDRTVGSYEQYF. The DNA of the CDR3 is TGTGCCACCAGTGACCGGACAGTTGGCTCCTACGAGCAGTACTTC.

The gene calls are TRBV20-1 and TRBJ2-5; 13 bases align to TRBD2. V shed 3 bases, J shed 3 bases, and the junction held 10 bases outside the gene matches. The CDR3 is made up of 17 amino acids. Germline V gene data show CDR1 as DFQATT and CDR2 as SNEGSKA (reference sequence). The CDR3 sequence: CSASRAPGLAGKETQYF. The CDR3 DNA follows: TGCAGTGCTAGCCGTGCTCCGGGACTAGCGGGGAAAGAGACCCAGTACTTC.

The chain couples TRBV11-2 to TRBJ1-2, with a possible D match to TRBD1 (5 bases). V shed 1 base and J shed 4 bases, with 13 bases lying between them. The CDR3 length is 15 residues. Germline CDR1 is SGHAT and CDR2 is FQNNGV. The CDR3: CASSLGRGGLYGYTF. The CDR3 bases are TGTGCCAGCAGCTTAGGTCGGGGGGGACTCTATGGCTACACCTTC.